These 22 T cell receptor beta chains share one sample of origin, sequenced in a study of OX40 agonist ivuxolimab in advanced cancers. Method: immunoSEQ multiplex PCR; TCRdb's copy keeps in-frame clones and lacks some. The table includes 50,000 or so clones, about 88% detected once. The starting material was CD4+ or CD8+ T cells sorted from blood, obtained in a trial of the OX40 agonist ivuxolimab. The source is an adult with an advanced solid tumor such as melanoma, head and neck, liver or kidney cancer.

The rearrangement joins TRBV10-3 to TRBJ2-5; TRBD2 matches at 13 bases. CDR1 is ENHRY and CDR2 is SYGVKD in the germline V gene. The CDR3 length is 14 residues. V lost 10 bases to trimming and J lost 0 bases; unmatched junction nucleotides: 2. The CDR3 loop reads CATGTSGDQETQYF. As DNA, the CDR3 is TGTGCCACCGGGACTAGCGGGGACCAAGAGACCCAGTACTTC.

The chain uses TRBV9 and TRBJ2-2; no clear D. There are 14 residues in the CDR3. Trimming shortened V by 2 bases and J by 6 bases, and 11 bases separated the two germline ends. CDR1 SGDLS and CDR2 YYNGEE come from the germline V gene. As DNA, the CDR3 is TGTGCCAGCAGCGTGGATTTATACGCCGGGGAGCTGTTTTTT. Amino acid sequence: CASSVDLYAGELFF. Complete variable domain (other parts from reference TRBV9 and TRBJ2-2): DSGVTQTPKHLITATGQRVTLRCSPRSGDLSVYWYQQSLDQGLQFLIQYYNGEERAKGNILERFSAQQFPDLHSELNLSSLELGDSALYFCASSVDLYAGELFFGEGSRLTVL.

In DNA, the CDR3 is TGTGCCAGCAGCTCATTACGATGGGCTAGCTCCTACGAGCAGTACTTC. This translates into CASSSLRWASSYEQYF. The chain joins TRBV11-3 to TRBJ2-5; D remains unclear. The J call may not be correct, given that the DNA end is closer to TRBJ2-7. CDR1 is SGHNT and CDR2 is YENEEA in the germline V gene. The CDR3 has 16 amino acids.

The V call is TRBV10-3, the J call TRBJ2-2; a possible D gene is TRBD2 (6 bases). The V end lost 8 bases, the J end lost 10 bases, and 11 bases lay between the germline ends. The CDR3 spans 11 residues. Germline CDR1 reads ENHRY; CDR2 reads SYGVKD. CDR3 region: CAIGGRSELFF. CDR3 bases: TGTGCCATCGGAGGGCGGTCGGAGCTGTTTTTT.

V and J are TRBV18 and TRBJ2-3; no definite D call. CDR1 and CDR2 from the germline V gene are KGHSH and LQKENI. Trimming left V 0 bases short and J 6 bases short, with 10 bases between. The CDR3 is 14 amino acids. CDR3 in amino acids: CASSPPERADTQYF. As DNA, the CDR3 is TGTGCCAGCTCACCACCGGAAAGGGCCGATACGCAGTATTTT.

The J gene is TRBJ2-7, the V gene TRBV23-1; D is unresolved. TRBV23-1 is an ORF, and what it does is uncertain. V lost 8 bases and J lost 0, with 23 bases in between. The CDR3 covers 17 residues. The CDR3 DNA reads as TGCGCCAGCTTCGGGCAGGAGCCCTTACTTTCCTCCTACGAGCAGTACTTC. Translated: CASFGQEPLLSSYEQYF.

The rearrangement joins TRBV11-1 to TRBJ2-3, with a weak D call TRBD2 (6 bases). V lost 7 bases and J 0 bases, leaving 11 bases between the germline ends. CDR1 and CDR2 (germline): SGHAT, FQDESV (reference sequence). The CDR3 sequence is 14 residues long. The CDR3 region is CASMRRGSTDTQYF. The CDR3 DNA reads as TGTGCCAGCATGCGGAGGGGTAGCACAGATACGCAGTATTTT.

This sequence joins TRBV7-9 and TRBJ2-2; D is unclear. Per germline, CDR1 SEHNR and CDR2 FQNEAQ (reference sequence). Trimming cost V 1 base and J 5 bases, with 5 bases left between them. This CDR3 contains 13 residues. The CDR3 DNA is TGTGCCAGCAGCTTAGGTGCGACCGGGGAGCTGTTTTTT. Encoded protein: CASSLGATGELFF.

The chain links TRBV6-4 to TRBJ2-5; 12 nucleotides line up with TRBD1. V lost 8 bases to trimming and J lost 5 bases; unmatched junction nucleotides: 18. Per germline, CDR1 MRHNA and CDR2 SNTAGT. The CDR3 covers 18 residues. The CDR3, as DNA: TGTGCCAGCGGCAACCCTTGGGGGGACAGGGGGCGTGGGGAGACCCAGTACTTC. Translation gives CASGNPWGDRGRGETQYF.

This chain connects TRBV11-2 to TRBJ1-2; a possible D gene is TRBD1 (6 bases). V was shortened by 0 bases and J by 6 bases, with 14 bases between the two germline ends. The CDR3 consists of 15 residues. Germline values: CDR1 SGHAT, CDR2 FQNNGV. The CDR3 loop is CASSLDRQVTDGYTF. In DNA form, the CDR3 reads TGTGCCAGCAGCTTAGATAGACAGGTGACTGATGGCTACACCTTC.

This sequence joins TRBV11-2 and TRBJ2-5; D ambiguous. The CDR3 spans 13 residues. Germline V lookup: CDR1 SGHAT, CDR2 FQNNGV. Trimming took 5 bases from V and 5 from J, leaving 12 bases between them. The CDR3 loop is CASSNPFEETQYF. CDR3 sequence (DNA): TGTGCCAGCAGCAACCCATTTGAGGAGACCCAGTACTTC.

The chain couples TRBV7-8 to TRBJ2-3, with a possible D match to TRBD2 (5 bases). V was trimmed by 1 base and J by 10 bases, leaving 12 bases between them. This CDR3 is built from 13 residues. The germline gives CDR1 SGHVS, CDR2 FQNEAQ. The CDR3 here is CASSLEGGRAQYF. The DNA of the CDR3 is TGTGCCAGCAGCTTAGAGGGTGGGAGAGCGCAGTATTTT.

The chain employs TRBV2 and TRBJ2-7; D perhaps matches TRBD1 (6 bases). Germline assignment: CDR1 SNHLY and CDR2 FYNNEI. The CDR3 sequence is 12 residues long. V was shortened by 8 bases and J by 7 bases, with 15 bases between the two germline ends. CDR3 DNA sequence: TGTGCCAGCGACCGGGCCCAGGGGGAGCAGTACTTC. Amino acids: CASDRAQGEQYF.

The chain carries TRBV6-6 and TRBJ2-7; D perhaps matches TRBD2 (5 bases). V was cut by 2 bases and J by 2 bases, with 13 bases left in between. Germline V lookup: CDR1 MNHNY, CDR2 SVGAGI (reference sequence). CDR3 length equals 15 residues. The CDR3 reads CASSYPWTPTYEQYF. The CDR3 DNA sequence: TGTGCCAGCAGTTACCCCTGGACTCCTACCTACGAGCAGTACTTC.

The CDR3 DNA reads TGTGCCAGTAGTAAGGAGGGGGCTTCAGATACGCAGTATTTT. This encodes CASSKEGASDTQYF. This chain joins TRBV19 and TRBJ2-3; D may be TRBD1 (7 bases). Germline V gene sequence: CDR1 LNHDA, CDR2 SQIVND (reference sequence). V lost 4 bases and J lost 4, with 12 bases in between. CDR3 length equals 14 residues.

The rearrangement links TRBV19 to TRBJ2-1; TRBD1 agrees at 8 bases. Per germline, CDR1 LNHDA and CDR2 SQIVND (reference sequence). Trimming at V came to 5 bases and at J to 2 bases, leaving 8 bases not matched to a gene. There are 16 residues in the CDR3. CDR3 nucleotide sequence: TGTGCCAGTAGTGCCGAGGGACAGGTCACCTACAATGAGCAGTTCTTC. Residues: CASSAEGQVTYNEQFF.

The gene calls are TRBV6-1 and TRBJ2-3, with D perhaps TRBD1 (5 bases). Germline V gene lookup returns CDR1 MNHNS and CDR2 SASEGT. This CDR3 contains 14 residues. Trimming pared 7 bases from V and 8 bases from J, leaving 19 bases between. CDR3 in amino acids: CASKSGSLPGTQYF. The CDR3 DNA reads TGTGCCAGCAAGTCAGGGTCCCTTCCCGGTACGCAGTATTTT.

This clone was counted once. The rearrangement links TRBV5-1 to TRBJ1-4; 8 bases match TRBD1. V dropped 1 base and J dropped 5; count of bases not matched to a gene: 1. This CDR3 spans 14 amino acids. Germline V CDR1 and CDR2: SGHRS, YFSETQ. The CDR3 DNA follows: TGCGCCAGCAGCTTGTGGACAGGGAATGAAAAACTGTTTTTT. Translating gives CASSLWTGNEKLFF.

J is TRBJ1-2 and V is TRBV30; D remains ambiguous. CDR1 is GTSNPN, CDR2 SVGIG, per germline (reference sequence). This CDR3 comprises 12 residues. V shed 5 bases and J shed 4 bases, with 11 bases lying between them. The CDR3 bases are TGTGCCTGGGCCGTAGGAGGCTATGGCTACACCTTC. It is translated as CAWAVGGYGYTF. Full variable domain (outside the CDR3, taken from reference TRBV30 and TRBJ1-2): SQTIHQWPATLVQPVGSPLSLECTVEGTSNPNLYWYRQAAGRGLQLLFYSVGIGQISSEVPQNLSASRPQDRQFILSSKKLLLSDSGFYLCAWAVGGYGYTFGSGTRLTVV.

The rearrangement joins TRBV2 to TRBJ2-3; 7 bases match TRBD1. Per germline, CDR1 SNHLY and CDR2 FYNNEI. With V trimmed by 7 bases and J by 2 bases, 9 bases remained unmatched. The CDR3 is 15 amino acids. The CDR3: CASILKGAFTDTQYF. The CDR3 DNA is TGTGCCAGCATTTTGAAGGGGGCCTTCACAGATACGCAGTATTTT. The full variable domain, in which reference TRBV2 and TRBJ2-3 provide the parts outside the CDR3, is EPEVTQTPSHQVTQMGQEVILRCVPISNHLYFYWYRQILGQKVEFLVSFYNNEISEKSEIFDDQFSVERPDGSNFTLKIRSTKLEDSAMYFCASILKGAFTDTQYFGPGTRLTVL.

This chain uses TRBV5-1 with TRBJ1-6; D is unclear. The CDR3 is made up of 15 amino acids. Germline V gives CDR1 SGHRS, CDR2 YFSETQ. V lost 2 bases and J lost 7, with 13 bases in between. This CDR3 is CASSFRDRPNSPLHF. The CDR3 coding sequence is TGCGCCAGCAGCTTCCGGGATCGTCCAAATTCACCCCTCCACTTT. The entire variable domain, with the rest obtained from reference TRBV5-1 and TRBJ1-6, is as follows: KAGVTQTPRYLIKTRGQQVTLSCSPISGHRSVSWYQQTPGQGLQFLFEYFSETQRNKGNFPGRFSGRQFSNSRSEMNVSTLELGDSALYLCASSFRDRPNSPLHFGNGTRLTVT.

The rearrangement uses TRBV7-3 and TRBJ2-3, with D possibly matching TRBD2 (5 bases). The CDR3 covers 14 residues. V lost 5 bases, J lost 0 bases, and 9 bases lay in between. Germline V CDR1 and CDR2: SGHTA, FQGTGA. CDR3 region: CASSPSGSTDTQYF. The CDR3 DNA is TGTGCCAGCAGCCCCTCGGGAAGCACAGATACGCAGTATTTT.